The 32 T cell receptor beta chains below all came from one sample that was sequenced in a study of T cell repertoires in cytomegalovirus infection. One entry per CDR3 protein results from TCRdb running MiXCR on the reads. The data contain 290,000 or so distinct CDR3 sequences, about 25% of them singletons. The sample consisted of PBMCs. These receptors originate from a human donor in good health (CMV status not recorded). Some clones in this sample may be carry-over from other donors' samples.

This clonotype was observed a handful of times. V gene TRBV6-1 combines with J gene TRBJ2-5; D possibly corresponds to TRBD2 (6 bases). This CDR3 is 15 amino acids long. Trimming took 1 base from V and 7 from J, leaving 16 bases between them. The germline V gene encodes CDR1 MNHNS and CDR2 SASEGT. The CDR3 reads CASSEVSGGAGTQYF. The CDR3 bases are TGTGCCAGCAGTGAAGTCTCTGGAGGGGCGGGGACCCAGTACTTC.

This clonotype turned up a few times. The chain has TRBV30 and TRBJ2-1; 8 bases line up with TRBD2. The CDR3 runs 12 residues. Germline V gene data show CDR1 as GTSNPN and CDR2 as SVGIG (reference sequence). With 8 bases clipped from V and 4 bases from J, the junction kept 4 bases outside the gene matches. As DNA, the CDR3 is TGTGCCGGGACTAGGGAGTACAATGAGCAGTTCTTC. It encodes CAGTREYNEQFF.

V gene TRBV20-1 combines with J gene TRBJ1-3; D is undetermined. The length of the CDR3 is 13 residues. Trimming removed 6 bases at V and 1 base at J, with 10 bases between. Germline loops: CDR1 DFQATT, CDR2 SNEGSKA (reference sequence). The CDR3, as DNA: TGCAGTGCCCCTAAGGGATCTGGAAACACCATATATTTT. Protein: CSAPKGSGNTIYF.

The table lists this clonotype with a few counts. This chain connects TRBV6-1 to TRBJ1-5, with D perhaps TRBD1 (6 bases). The V gene's germline CDR1 is MNHNS and CDR2 SASEGT. The CDR3 runs to 14 residues. The V gene lost 8 bases and the J gene lost 4 bases, with 15 bases spanning the gap. CDR3 loop: CASQTGRGNQPQHF. The CDR3 DNA reads TGTGCCAGCCAAACGGGTAGGGGGAATCAGCCCCAGCATTTT.

This clonotype was counted only a few times. The genes are TRBV7-2 and TRBJ1-2; 8 bases agree with TRBD1. Germline values: CDR1 SGHTA, CDR2 FQGNSA. With 2 bases clipped from V and 9 bases from J, the junction kept 5 bases outside the gene matches. The CDR3 loop spans 13 amino acids. In nucleotides, the CDR3 is TGTGCCAGCAGCTTACAACAGGGGGATCGCTACACCTTC. Translated: CASSLQQGDRYTF.

This clonotype came up many times. The V gene is TRBV7-2, the J gene TRBJ2-7; D uncertain. The CDR3 extends over 15 amino acids. The germline V and J ends were trimmed by 4 bases and 4 bases, with 17 bases remaining between them. CDR1 is SGHTA and CDR2 is FQGNSA in the germline V gene. The CDR3 region is CASSSSSQVPYEQYF. The CDR3 nucleotides read TGTGCCAGCAGCTCAAGCAGTCAGGTTCCGTACGAGCAGTACTTC.

This clonotype has more than one count but fewer than ten. The V call is TRBV4-1, the J call TRBJ1-1; D is perhaps TRBD1 (5 bases). The germline V gene has CDR1 MGHRA and CDR2 YSYEKL. The CDR3 extends over 17 amino acids. The V end was cut by 0 bases, the J end by 2 bases, with 16 bases between. The CDR3 DNA reads as TGCGCCAGCAGCCAAGAGGACGTCGGACAAGCAAACACTGAAGCTTTCTTT. Amino acids: CASSQEDVGQANTEAFF.

This clonotype has at least ten counts. This chain joins TRBV7-6 and TRBJ2-1; no definite D call. The CDR3 has 18 amino acids. Germline assignment: CDR1 SGHVS and CDR2 FNYEAQ. Trimming took off 5 bases at V and 2 bases at J, with 22 bases between the two ends. The CDR3 DNA follows: TGTGCCAGCAGCAGAGGCCTCACGGCCCAGGCGGCCTACAATGAGCAGTTCTTC. This encodes CASSRGLTAQAAYNEQFF.

The rearrangement links TRBV28 to TRBJ2-7; 8 bases map to TRBD1. Germline V lookup: CDR1 MDHEN, CDR2 SYDVKM. This CDR3 region has 14 residues. V shed 5 bases and J 5 bases; nucleotides not matched to a gene: 8. CDR3 nucleotide sequence: TGTGCCAGCAGTACCGGGACAGGTATTCACGAGCAGTACTTC. Residues: CASSTGTGIHEQYF. Filled out from reference TRBV28 and TRBJ2-7, the complete variable domain reads DVKVTQSSRYLVKRTGEKVFLECVQDMDHENMFWYRQDPGLGLRLIYFSYDVKMKEKGDIPEGYSVSREKKERFSLILESASTNQTSMYLCASSTGTGIHEQYFGPGTRLTVT.

V and J are TRBV6-4 and TRBJ1-1, with no clear D. Trimming shortened V by 6 bases and J by 1 base, and 12 bases separated the two germline ends. The CDR3 contains 14 residues. The germline V gene encodes CDR1 MRHNA and CDR2 SNTAGT. The CDR3 sequence: CASRPEKQNTEAFF. As DNA, the CDR3 is TGTGCCAGCAGGCCCGAGAAACAGAACACTGAAGCTTTCTTT.

The sample holds many counts of this clonotype. The DNA for the CDR3 is TGTGCCAGCAGCTTATGGGCGTACGAGCAGTACTTC. This encodes CASSLWAYEQYF. The chain links TRBV11-3 to TRBJ2-7; no definite D call. There are 12 residues in the CDR3. Germline assignment: CDR1 SGHNT and CDR2 YENEEA. V shed 2 bases and J shed 4 bases, with 6 bases lying between them.

This clonotype was detected only a few times. The rearrangement uses TRBV11-2 and TRBJ2-3; no definite D call. The CDR3 is 12 amino acids. From germline, CDR1 is SGHAT and CDR2 FQNNGV. Trimming stripped 1 base from V and 7 bases from J, with 6 bases between. CDR3 sequence reads: CASSLVGNTQYF. CDR3 nucleotide sequence: TGTGCCAGCAGCTTAGTAGGAAATACGCAGTATTTT.

In the case of this clonotype: The CDR3 ends on some other residue instead of the conserved phenylalanine or tryptophan, so this is likely a read error. This chain joins TRBV20-1 and TRBJ2-5; D not certain. Per germline, CDR1 DFQATT and CDR2 SNEGSKA (reference sequence). There are 13 residues in the CDR3. Trimming removed 3 bases at V and 2 bases at J, with 10 bases between. The CDR3 region is CSARRLLQETQYL. CDR3 in DNA: TGCAGTGCTAGGCGGCTGCTTCAAGAGACCCAGTACTTA.

This clonotype came up many times. The chain is built from TRBV7-9 and TRBJ1-2; possible D gene TRBD1, 5 bases. CDR1 and CDR2 from the germline V gene are SEHNR and FQNEAQ (reference sequence). The CDR3 runs to 14 residues. Trimming left V 5 bases short and J 8 bases short, with 18 bases between. CDR3 nucleotides: TGTGCCAGCAGCCCTATGGGACCGTCCCCAGGCTACACCTTC. The encoded protein is CASSPMGPSPGYTF. Variable domain in full (rest from reference TRBV7-9 and TRBJ1-2): DTGVSQNPRHKITKRGQNVTFRCDPISEHNRLYWYRQTLGQGPEFLTYFQNEAQLEKSRLLSDRFSAERPKGSFSTLEIQRTEQGDSAMYLCASSPMGPSPGYTFGSGTRLTVV.

In this sample, this clonotype turned up many times. The rearrangement joins TRBV11-2 to TRBJ2-1; TRBD2 is a possible D gene (6 bases). CDR3 length equals 20 residues. The V gene lost 1 base and the J gene lost 8 bases, with 30 bases spanning the gap. Looked up from germline, CDR1 is SGHAT and CDR2 is FQNNGV. The DNA of the CDR3 is TGTGCCAGCAGCTTAGGTTGGGCGGAGGGCCTGTTATACCGGTCTTATGAGCAGTTCTTC. It codes for CASSLGWAEGLLYRSYEQFF.

This clonotype was found many times. The chain combines TRBV7-2 with TRBJ2-3; no reliable D call. Per the germline V gene, CDR1 is SGHTA and CDR2 is FQGNSA. The V end lost 1 base, the J end lost 1 base, and 9 bases lay between the germline ends. This CDR3 is 15 amino acids long. CDR3 sequence: CASSLGRGRTDTQYF. As DNA, the CDR3 is TGTGCCAGCAGCTTAGGTCGCGGTCGCACAGATACGCAGTATTTT.

This clonotype was counted many times. The J gene is TRBJ2-3, the V gene TRBV7-3; TRBD2 is a possible D gene (6 bases). CDR1 and CDR2 (germline): SGHTA, FQGTGA. The CDR3 is 15 amino acids. Trimming took 5 bases from V and 4 from J, leaving 16 bases between them. The CDR3 is CASSSGTLRADTQYF. The DNA of the CDR3 is TGTGCCAGCAGCAGTGGGACTCTTAGGGCAGATACGCAGTATTTT.

The chain employs TRBV5-1 and TRBJ2-2; 8 nucleotides align to TRBD1. CDR1 is SGHRS and CDR2 is YFSETQ in the germline V gene. This CDR3 spans 12 amino acids. The V gene end was trimmed by 4 bases and the J gene end by 12 bases; junction bases not matched to a gene: 5. The DNA of the CDR3 is TGCGCCAGCAGCCGGAGGACAGGGAAGCTGTTTTTT. It specifies CASSRRTGKLFF.

This clonotype appeared a few times. This chain joins TRBV5-1 and TRBJ2-7; weak D call: TRBD1 (6 bases). V lost 3 bases, J lost 5 bases, and 12 bases lay in between. This CDR3 is 13 amino acids long. In germline, CDR1 is SGHRS, CDR2 YFSETQ. CDR3 in DNA: TGCGCCAGCAGCTCACAGGGACCCCACGAGCAGTACTTC. Protein product: CASSSQGPHEQYF.

This clonotype came up many times. V is TRBV27 and J is TRBJ2-4; 8 bases fit TRBD2. Germline V gene lookup returns CDR1 MNHEY and CDR2 SMNVEV (reference sequence). This CDR3 has 16 residues. J lost 1 base, V lost 5 bases, and 7 bases had no gene match. CDR3 residues: CASSPLAGRAKNIQYF. As DNA, the CDR3 is TGTGCCAGCAGTCCGTTAGCGGGAAGGGCCAAAAACATTCAGTACTTC.

The chain joins TRBV11-2 to TRBJ1-1; tentative D call: TRBD1 (5 bases). V dropped 6 bases and J dropped 4 bases, with 18 bases sitting between them. Germline loops: CDR1 SGHAT, CDR2 FQNNGV. The CDR3 runs to 15 residues. CDR3 nucleotides: TGTGCCAGCAGACATTTTAAAGGGGTACGCACTGAAGCTTTCTTT. This encodes CASRHFKGVRTEAFF.

The count of this clonotype is one. V and J are TRBV20-1 and TRBJ2-5, with 10 bases aligning to TRBD2. In germline, CDR1 is DFQATT, CDR2 SNEGSKA (reference sequence). Trimming removed 7 bases from V and 5 bases from J; junction bases left unmatched: 10. CDR3 length: 14 amino acids. DNA of the CDR3: TGCAGTGTTTCGAGCGGGGGGGCCAAGGAGACCCAGTACTTC. Encoded protein: CSVSSGGAKETQYF.

This clonotype was recorded a few times. The chain recombines TRBV2 with TRBJ2-7, with D possibly called TRBD1 or TRBD2 (7 bases each). CDR3 size: 16 residues. CDR1 and CDR2 (germline): SNHLY, FYNNEI. The ends were cut back, 4 bases at V and 6 bases at J, with 22 bases in the middle. The CDR3 region has the DNA TGTGCCAGCAGTGGCGATCCGACAGGGACTAATCGCGAGCAGTACTTC. As protein: CASSGDPTGTNREQYF.

This clonotype was seen at least ten times. The genes are TRBV11-2 and TRBJ2-1; possible D gene TRBD2, 6 bases. Trimming left V 5 bases short and J 6 bases short, with 20 bases between. The CDR3 is made up of 16 amino acids. The V gene's germline CDR1 is SGHAT and CDR2 FQNNGV. In nucleotides, the CDR3 is TGTGCCAGCAGCCTGGAGGCCGGCTGGGGGGTCAATGAGCAGTTCTTC. As protein: CASSLEAGWGVNEQFF.

V usage is TRBV6-1 and J usage is TRBJ2-3; 10 nucleotides line up with TRBD2. The J segment lost 3 bases and the V segment lost 5 bases, leaving 11 bases of the junction unmatched. The length of the CDR3 is 17 residues. Germline V gene lookup returns CDR1 MNHNS and CDR2 SASEGT. This CDR3 is CASSHPGPSGRTDTQYF. Written as DNA, the CDR3 is TGTGCCAGCAGTCACCCCGGTCCTAGCGGGAGAACAGATACGCAGTATTTT.

This clonotype was counted many times. V usage is TRBV12-5 and J usage is TRBJ2-2; 9 nucleotides align to TRBD1. This CDR3 comprises 16 residues. With 2 bases clipped from V and 1 base from J, the junction kept 2 bases outside the gene matches. From germline, CDR1 is LGHNT and CDR2 FRNRAP. CDR3 sequence: CASGLSGQGNTGELFF. The CDR3 DNA follows: TGTGCTAGTGGTTTGTCGGGACAGGGGAACACCGGGGAGCTGTTTTTT.

This chain links TRBV29-1 with TRBJ2-2, with D perhaps matching TRBD1 or TRBD2 (6 bases each). The CDR3 has 15 amino acids. V shed 4 bases and J shed 6 bases, with 18 bases lying between them. CDR1 is SQVTM and CDR2 is ANQGSEA in the germline V gene. CDR3 DNA: TGCAGCGTTGTATCGGGGGCATCTGGATCCGGGGAGCTGTTTTTT. Translation gives CSVVSGASGSGELFF.

This rearrangement joins TRBV20-1 to TRBJ2-7; D uncertain. V lost 6 bases, J lost 2 bases, and 14 bases lay in between. This CDR3 contains 13 residues. CDR1 is DFQATT, CDR2 SNEGSKA, per germline (reference sequence). Here the CDR3 reads CSAGRSEPYEQYF. CDR3 nucleotide sequence: TGCAGTGCCGGCAGGAGTGAACCCTACGAGCAGTACTTC.

A few counts support this clonotype. V is TRBV7-9 and J is TRBJ2-3; maybe TRBD2 (5 bases). Germline loops: CDR1 SEHNR, CDR2 FQNEAQ (reference sequence). The CDR3 covers 13 residues. Deletions cut 5 bases from V and 4 bases from J, with 10 bases between. The CDR3: CASSPLGSDTQYF. CDR3 in DNA: TGTGCCAGCAGCCCACTAGGGTCAGATACGCAGTATTTT.

A few counts support this clonotype. The V and J genes are TRBV20-1 and TRBJ2-1; D gene unclear. The CDR3 extends over 15 amino acids. V was pared by 1 base and J by 4 bases, with 14 bases between. Germline V gene data show CDR1 as DFQATT and CDR2 as SNEGSKA (reference sequence). The CDR3 sequence is CSARVPEVPYNEQFF. The CDR3 region has the DNA TGCAGTGCTAGAGTTCCGGAAGTACCGTACAATGAGCAGTTCTTC.

In its sample, this clonotype was seen a few times. V gene TRBV6-4 combines with J gene TRBJ2-7; 8 bases are shared with TRBD2. Germline V lookup: CDR1 MRHNA, CDR2 SNTAGT. The CDR3 loop spans 19 amino acids. Trimming cost V 6 bases and J 2 bases; bases outside gene matches: 21. The CDR3: CASRSPGQLGSGGTYEQYF. The CDR3 DNA follows: TGTGCCAGCAGATCTCCGGGGCAGCTTGGGAGCGGGGGCACCTACGAGCAGTACTTC.

V is TRBV19 and J is TRBJ1-5; 9 nucleotides match TRBD1. Per germline, CDR1 LNHDA and CDR2 SQIVND (reference sequence). With V trimmed by 10 bases and J by 1 base, 8 bases remained unmatched. This CDR3 contains 15 residues. In DNA form, the CDR3 reads TGTGCCACCCGACAGGGGGGTAGGAGCAATCAGCCCCAGCATTTT. Amino acid sequence: CATRQGGRSNQPQHF.